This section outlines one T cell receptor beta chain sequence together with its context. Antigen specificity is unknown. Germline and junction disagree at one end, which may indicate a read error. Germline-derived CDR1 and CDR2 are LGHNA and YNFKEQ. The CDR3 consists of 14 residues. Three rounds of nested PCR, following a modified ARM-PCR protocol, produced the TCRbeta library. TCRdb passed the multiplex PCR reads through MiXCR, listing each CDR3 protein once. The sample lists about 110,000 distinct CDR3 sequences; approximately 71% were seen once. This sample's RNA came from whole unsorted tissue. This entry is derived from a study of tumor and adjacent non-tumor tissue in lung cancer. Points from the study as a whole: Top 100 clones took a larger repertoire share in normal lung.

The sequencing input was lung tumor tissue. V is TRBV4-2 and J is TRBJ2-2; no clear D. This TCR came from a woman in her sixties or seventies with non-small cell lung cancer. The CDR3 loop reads CASNQEAGSWELFF. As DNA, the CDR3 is TGTGCCAGCAACCAAGAAGCTGGGTCCTGGGAGCTGTTTTTT.